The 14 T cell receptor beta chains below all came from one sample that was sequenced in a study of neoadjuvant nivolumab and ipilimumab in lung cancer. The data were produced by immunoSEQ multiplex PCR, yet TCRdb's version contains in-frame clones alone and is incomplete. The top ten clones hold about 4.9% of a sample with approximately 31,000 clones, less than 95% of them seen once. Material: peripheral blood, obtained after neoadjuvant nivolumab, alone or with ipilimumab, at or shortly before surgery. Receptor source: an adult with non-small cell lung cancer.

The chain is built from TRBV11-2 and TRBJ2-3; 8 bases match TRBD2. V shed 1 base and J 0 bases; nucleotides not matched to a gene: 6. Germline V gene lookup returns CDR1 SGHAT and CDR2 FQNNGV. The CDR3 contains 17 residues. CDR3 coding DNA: TGTGCCAGCAGCTTAGTCGCGGGGGGTACTAGCACAGATACGCAGTATTTT. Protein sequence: CASSLVAGGTSTDTQYF.

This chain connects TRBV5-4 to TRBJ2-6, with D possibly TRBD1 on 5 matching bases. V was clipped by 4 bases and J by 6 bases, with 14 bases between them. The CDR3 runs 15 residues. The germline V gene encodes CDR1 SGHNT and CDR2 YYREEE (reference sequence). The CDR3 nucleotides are TGTGCCAGCAGCCTCCAGGGTCTCGTGGCCAACGTCCTGACTTTC. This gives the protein CASSLQGLVANVLTF.

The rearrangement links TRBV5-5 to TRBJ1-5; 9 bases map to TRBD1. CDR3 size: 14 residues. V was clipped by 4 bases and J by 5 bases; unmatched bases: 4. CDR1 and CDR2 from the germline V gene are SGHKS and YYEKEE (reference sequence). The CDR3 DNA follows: TGTGCCAGCAGCCACAGGGGGCGCGATCAGCCCCAGCATTTT. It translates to CASSHRGRDQPQHF.

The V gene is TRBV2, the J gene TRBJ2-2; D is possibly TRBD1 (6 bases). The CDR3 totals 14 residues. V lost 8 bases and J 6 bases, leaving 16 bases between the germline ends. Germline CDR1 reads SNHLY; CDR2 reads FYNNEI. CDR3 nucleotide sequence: TGTGCCAGCGAATGGGGGCAAAGGGCCGGGGAGCTGTTTTTT. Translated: CASEWGQRAGELFF.

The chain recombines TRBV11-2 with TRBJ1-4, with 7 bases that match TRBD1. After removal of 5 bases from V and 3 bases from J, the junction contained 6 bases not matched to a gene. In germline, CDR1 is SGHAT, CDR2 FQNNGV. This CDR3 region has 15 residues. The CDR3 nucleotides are TGTGCCAGCAGCCGAGGCGGACAGGCTAATGAAAAACTGTTTTTT. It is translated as CASSRGGQANEKLFF.

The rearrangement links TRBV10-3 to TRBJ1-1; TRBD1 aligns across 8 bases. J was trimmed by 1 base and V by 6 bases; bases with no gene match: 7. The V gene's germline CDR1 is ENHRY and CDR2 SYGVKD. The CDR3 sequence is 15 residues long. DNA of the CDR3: TGTGCCATCAGGGACAGGGTAAAGGGGAACACTGAAGCTTTCTTT. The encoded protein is CAIRDRVKGNTEAFF.

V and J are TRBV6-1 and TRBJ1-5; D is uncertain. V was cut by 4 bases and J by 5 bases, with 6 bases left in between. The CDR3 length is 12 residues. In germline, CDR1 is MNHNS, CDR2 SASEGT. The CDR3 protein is CASSGGYQPQHF. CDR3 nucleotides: TGTGCCAGCAGTGGAGGCTATCAGCCCCAGCATTTT.

The CDR3 loop reads CASSEARSYEQYF. The CDR3 region has the DNA TGTGCCAGCAGTGAAGCCCGGTCCTACGAGCAGTACTTC. The V call is TRBV6-1, the J call TRBJ2-7, with D unclear. Germline-derived CDR1 and CDR2 are MNHNS and SASEGT. CDR3 size: 13 residues. The V and J ends lost 0 bases and 1 base respectively, with 4 bases between them.

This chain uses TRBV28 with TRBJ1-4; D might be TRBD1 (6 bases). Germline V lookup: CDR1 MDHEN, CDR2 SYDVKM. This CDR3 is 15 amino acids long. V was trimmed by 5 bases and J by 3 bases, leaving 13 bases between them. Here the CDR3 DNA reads TGTGCCAGCAGTCTCCAACAGGGACCTAATGAAAAACTGTTTTTT. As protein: CASSLQQGPNEKLFF. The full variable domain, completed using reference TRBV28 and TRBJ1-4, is DVKVTQSSRYLVKRTGEKVFLECVQDMDHENMFWYRQDPGLGLRLIYFSYDVKMKEKGDIPEGYSVSREKKERFSLILESASTNQTSMYLCASSLQQGPNEKLFFGSGTQLSVL.

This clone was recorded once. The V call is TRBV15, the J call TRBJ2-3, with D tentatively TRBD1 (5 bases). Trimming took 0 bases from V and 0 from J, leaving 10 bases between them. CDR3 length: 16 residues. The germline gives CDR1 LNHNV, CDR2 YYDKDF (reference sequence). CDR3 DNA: TGTGCCACCAGCAGAGATTGGGGCGCTAGCACAGATACGCAGTATTTT. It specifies CATSRDWGASTDTQYF.

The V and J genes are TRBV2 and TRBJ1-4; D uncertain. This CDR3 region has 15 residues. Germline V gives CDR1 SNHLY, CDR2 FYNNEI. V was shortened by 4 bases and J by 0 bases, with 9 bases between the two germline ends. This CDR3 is CASSGRHATNEKLFF. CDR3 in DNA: TGTGCCAGCAGTGGAAGACACGCAACTAATGAAAAACTGTTTTTT.

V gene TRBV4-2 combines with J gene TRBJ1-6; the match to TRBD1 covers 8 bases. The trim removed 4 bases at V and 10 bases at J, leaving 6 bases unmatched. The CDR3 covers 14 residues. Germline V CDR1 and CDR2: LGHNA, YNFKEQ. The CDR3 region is CASSPRTGNSPLHF. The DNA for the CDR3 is TGTGCCAGCAGCCCTAGGACAGGGAACTCACCCCTCCACTTT.

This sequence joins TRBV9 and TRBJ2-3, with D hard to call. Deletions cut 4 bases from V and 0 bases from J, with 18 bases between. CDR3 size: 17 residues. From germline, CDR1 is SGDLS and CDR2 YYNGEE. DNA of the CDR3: TGTGCCAGCAGCAGATATGCTCGAGGTACTAGCACAGATACGCAGTATTTT. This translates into CASSRYARGTSTDTQYF.

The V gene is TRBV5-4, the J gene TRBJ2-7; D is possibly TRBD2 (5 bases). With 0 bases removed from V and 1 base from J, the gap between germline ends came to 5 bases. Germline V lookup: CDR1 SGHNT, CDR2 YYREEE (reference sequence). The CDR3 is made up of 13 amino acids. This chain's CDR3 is CASSLAGSYEQYF. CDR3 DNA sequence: TGTGCCAGCAGCTTGGCGGGGTCCTACGAGCAGTACTTC.